This entry lists 28 T cell receptor beta chains sequenced from one sample in a study of T cells after yellow fever vaccination. TCRdb redid the calling of the 5' RACE reads with MiXCR, one entry per CDR3 protein. Among about 340,000 distinct CDR3 sequences listed, under 5% were seen once. The sequencing used PBMCs, collected 5 days after the yellow fever booster vaccination. Every receptor here comes from a man aged 18 to 29 who received the YFV17D yellow fever vaccine.

The rearrangement links TRBV19 to TRBJ1-2; D is ambiguous. Per the germline V gene, CDR1 is LNHDA and CDR2 is SQIVND (reference sequence). CDR3 length equals 14 residues. Trimming shortened V by 5 bases and J by 9 bases, and 19 bases separated the two germline ends. CDR3 region: CASSPRRALDRYTF. In nucleotides, the CDR3 is TGTGCCAGTAGTCCTCGGCGGGCGCTCGACCGCTACACCTTC.

This clonotype was seen a handful of times. The V call is TRBV30, the J call TRBJ1-4; a possible D gene is TRBD1 (6 bases). Trimming took off 3 bases at V and 8 bases at J, with 7 bases between the two ends. CDR1 is GTSNPN and CDR2 is SVGIG in the germline V gene (reference sequence). The CDR3 spans 11 residues. DNA of the CDR3: TGTGCCTGGAGAAGGGGGGAAAAACTGTTTTTT. Residues: CAWRRGEKLFF.

In this sample, this clonotype turned up a few times. The chain links TRBV20-1 to TRBJ2-3; TRBD1 is a possible D gene (5 bases). The CDR3 runs 16 residues. With 2 bases removed from V and 0 bases from J, the gap between germline ends came to 15 bases. Germline V CDR1 and CDR2: DFQATT, SNEGSKA (reference sequence). The CDR3, as DNA: TGCAGTGCTAGATCAAACCGCAGGGCTAGCACAGATACGCAGTATTTT. This translates into CSARSNRRASTDTQYF.

This clonotype was found many times. The chain is built from TRBV4-2 and TRBJ2-5; TRBD1 matches at 8 bases. The CDR3 is 15 residues long. The V gene's germline CDR1 is LGHNA and CDR2 YNFKEQ. V dropped 3 bases and J dropped 5; count of bases not matched to a gene: 8. The DNA for the CDR3 is TGTGCCAGCAGCCACCTCTCCGGGGACAGGGAGACCCAGTACTTC. Encoded protein: CASSHLSGDRETQYF.

This clonotype was found a few times. V gene TRBV18 combines with J gene TRBJ1-5; D is unclear. CDR1 is KGHSH and CDR2 is LQKENI in the germline V gene. The CDR3 has 12 residues. V gave up 2 bases and J gave up 6 bases, with 5 bases separating them. The chain's CDR3 is CASSPGFQPQHF. The CDR3 DNA is TGTGCCAGCTCACCAGGGTTTCAGCCCCAGCATTTT. The full variable domain, its missing parts supplied by reference TRBV18 and TRBJ1-5, is NAGVMQNPRHLVRRRGQEARLRCSPMKGHSHVYWYRQLPEEGLKFMVYLQKENIIDESGMPKERFSAEFPKEGPSILRIQQVVRGDSAAYFCASSPGFQPQHFGDGTRLSIL.

This clonotype was seen only a few times. The chain links TRBV5-1 to TRBJ2-3; D remains unclear. The germline V gene encodes CDR1 SGHRS and CDR2 YFSETQ. CDR3 length: 14 amino acids. V was shortened by 2 bases and J by 2 bases, with 9 bases between the two germline ends. The CDR3 region has the DNA TGCGCCAGCAGCTTTAACTTACCCACAGATACGCAGTATTTT. This gives the protein CASSFNLPTDTQYF.

The chain combines TRBV2 with TRBJ1-4; 8 bases align to TRBD1. The CDR3 length is 13 residues. The germline gives CDR1 SNHLY, CDR2 FYNNEI. Trimming removed 7 bases from V and 5 bases from J; junction bases left unmatched: 3. CDR3 DNA sequence: TGTGCCAGCACGCGGGACAGGAATGAAAAACTGTTTTTT. This translates into CASTRDRNEKLFF.

There are many counts of this clonotype. The V call is TRBV7-9, the J call TRBJ2-7, with D perhaps matching TRBD1 (6 bases). The germline V and J ends were trimmed by 5 bases and 2 bases, with 13 bases remaining between them. The germline CDR1 and CDR2 sequences are SEHNR and FQNEAQ (reference sequence). This CDR3 is built from 14 residues. CDR3 sequence: CASSLGTLAYEQYF. The CDR3 DNA is TGTGCCAGCAGCCTGGGGACACTGGCCTACGAGCAGTACTTC.

The chain recombines TRBV10-1 with TRBJ2-1, with D unclear. Trimming shortened V by 1 base and J by 3 bases, and 10 bases separated the two germline ends. CDR3 length: 15 amino acids. Germline V lookup: CDR1 WNHNN, CDR2 SYGVQD (reference sequence). The CDR3 protein is CASSELSARYNEQFF. CDR3 in DNA: TGCGCCAGCAGTGAGTTGTCAGCCCGCTACAATGAGCAGTTCTTC.

Many counts were recorded for this clonotype. The genes are TRBV12-3 or TRBV12-4 and TRBJ2-4; 7 bases fit TRBD2. The V gene end was trimmed by 3 bases and the J gene end by 3 bases; junction bases not matched to a gene: 11. The length of the CDR3 is 17 residues. As DNA, the CDR3 is TGTGCCAGCAGTTTGCCCCCTAGTCGCGGGAGCAAAAACATTCAGTACTTC. Its translation: CASSLPPSRGSKNIQYF.

This clonotype showed up many times. The rearrangement links TRBV19 to TRBJ2-7; D is unclear. Germline-derived CDR1 and CDR2 are LNHDA and SQIVND (reference sequence). The CDR3 length is 15 residues. V lost 2 bases and J lost 6, with 17 bases in between. The CDR3 nucleotides read TGTGCCAGTAGTATACCCAGGCCGCTAAAGTGCGAGCAGTACGTC. Translating gives CASSIPRPLKCEQYV.

This clonotype occurred many times. J is TRBJ2-1 and V is TRBV7-8, with 8 bases identical to TRBD2. Germline CDR1 and CDR2: SGHVS and FQNEAQ. The CDR3 is 15 residues long. The V and J ends lost 5 bases and 1 base, in that order; junction bases with no gene match: 4. The CDR3 reads CASSLRGASYNEQFF. The DNA of the CDR3 is TGTGCCAGCAGCCTGCGGGGGGCATCCTACAATGAGCAGTTCTTC.

This clonotype turned up a few times. The CDR3 DNA sequence: TGTGCCATCAGTGAGTGGCAGAACACCGGGGAGCTGTTTTTT. It specifies CAISEWQNTGELFF. The V gene is TRBV10-3, the J gene TRBJ2-2; D call uncertain. The germline gives CDR1 ENHRY, CDR2 SYGVKD. The CDR3 covers 14 residues. Deletions cut 1 base from V and 1 base from J, with 4 bases between.

The chain recombines TRBV20-1 with TRBJ1-6; D is undetermined. This CDR3 region has 14 residues. Germline CDR1 is DFQATT and CDR2 is SNEGSKA (reference sequence). Deletions cut 3 bases from V and 7 bases from J, with 13 bases between. CDR3 nucleotide sequence: TGCAGTGCTAGTAGTCGTCTCCAGAATTCACCCCTCCACTTT. Translated, it gives CSASSRLQNSPLHF.

This clonotype was found a few times. The chain carries TRBV6-5 and TRBJ1-1; no firm D call. Germline-derived CDR1 and CDR2 are MNHEY and SVGAGI. The CDR3 contains 14 residues. V was clipped by 7 bases and J by 6 bases, with 18 bases between them. The chain's CDR3 is CASTVAGVSAEAFF. The CDR3 region has the DNA TGTGCCAGCACTGTGGCGGGAGTGAGCGCTGAAGCTTTCTTT.

The genes are TRBV5-4 and TRBJ1-6; the match to TRBD1 covers 10 bases. CDR3 length: 16 amino acids. The junction had 7 bases not matched to a gene; V was cut back by 4 bases and J by 6 bases. The V gene's germline CDR1 is SGHNT and CDR2 YYREEE (reference sequence). The CDR3 region is CASSKKGTGVNSPLHF. CDR3 nucleotides: TGTGCCAGCAGCAAAAAGGGGACAGGGGTTAATTCACCCCTCCACTTT.

Many counts were recorded for this clonotype. The CDR3 region is CASSLVTSRNTQYF. CDR3 DNA: TGTGCCAGCAGCTTGGTAACTAGCAGGAATACGCAGTATTTT. The rearrangement joins TRBV7-2 to TRBJ2-3; D might be TRBD2 (6 bases). The CDR3 is 14 residues long. Germline CDR1 SGHTA, CDR2 FQGNSA. V gave up 3 bases and J gave up 7 bases, with 14 bases separating them.

In its sample, this clonotype was seen many times. The rearrangement joins TRBV5-4 to TRBJ2-2; no clear D gene. V was trimmed by 5 bases and J by 4 bases, leaving 9 bases between them. The CDR3 contains 13 residues. Germline CDR1 SGHNT, CDR2 YYREEE (reference sequence). CDR3 sequence (DNA): TGTGCCAGCAGGTCCGGCATCACCGGGGAGCTGTTTTTT. Encoded protein: CASRSGITGELFF.

This clonotype has a count of ten or more. The chain links TRBV4-1 to TRBJ1-1, with 10 bases matching TRBD1. The CDR3 length is 15 residues. Germline V gene lookup returns CDR1 MGHRA and CDR2 YSYEKL. Germline trimming cut 2 bases from V and 6 bases from J; bases unmatched to any gene: 6. The CDR3 region is CASSQPKDRGSEAFF. In DNA form, the CDR3 reads TGCGCCAGCAGCCAACCTAAGGACAGGGGGTCTGAAGCTTTCTTT.

There are many counts of this clonotype. The chain employs TRBV7-3 and TRBJ1-1; D remains ambiguous. The germline gives CDR1 SGHTA, CDR2 FQGTGA. This CDR3 region has 13 residues. The V end was cut by 3 bases, the J end by 4 bases, with 9 bases between. CDR3 loop: CASSFKGPTEAFF. The CDR3 nucleotides are TGTGCCAGCAGCTTTAAAGGGCCCACTGAAGCTTTCTTT. The whole variable domain, filled in from reference TRBV7-3 and TRBJ1-1, reads GAGVSQTPSNKVTEKGKYVELRCDPISGHTALYWYRQSLGQGPEFLIYFQGTGAADDSGLPNDRFFAVRPEGSVSTLKIQRTERGDSAVYLCASSFKGPTEAFFGQGTRLTVV.

This clonotype has a count of ten or more. One end of the junction varies from germline; a read error may be responsible. The chain joins TRBV10-3 to TRBJ1-3; D gene uncertain. In germline, CDR1 is ENHRY, CDR2 SYGVKD. This CDR3 has 16 amino acids. Here the CDR3 DNA reads TGTGCCATCAGTGACCCGACGGGGAACTCTGGTAACACCATATATTTT. Translated: CAISDPTGNSGNTIYF.

This clonotype occurred a few times. The V call is TRBV20-1, the J call TRBJ2-3; D is possibly TRBD2 (5 bases). The V gene's germline CDR1 is DFQATT and CDR2 SNEGSKA (reference sequence). The length of the CDR3 is 12 residues. V shed 6 bases and J shed 10 bases, with 17 bases lying between them. The CDR3 protein is CSAPNGGPSQYF. The DNA of the CDR3 is TGCAGTGCCCCCAACGGAGGCCCTTCGCAGTATTTT.

This clonotype was seen ten or more times. The chain uses TRBV5-1 and TRBJ2-1; no definite D call. The V gene lost 4 bases and the J gene lost 0 bases, with 8 bases spanning the gap. Germline V lookup: CDR1 SGHRS, CDR2 YFSETQ. CDR3 size: 14 residues. CDR3 nucleotide sequence: TGCGCCAGCAGCCCGCGGTACTCCTACAATGAGCAGTTCTTC. Encoded protein: CASSPRYSYNEQFF.

This clonotype was seen at least ten times. V usage is TRBV6-5 and J usage is TRBJ1-1; perhaps TRBD1 as D (5 bases). Per the germline V gene, CDR1 is MNHEY and CDR2 is SVGAGI. V was pared by 3 bases and J by 7 bases, with 12 bases between. The CDR3 length is 13 residues. CDR3 region: CASSYGLGGEAFF. The CDR3 nucleotides are TGTGCCAGCAGTTATGGGCTTGGGGGTGAAGCTTTCTTT.

This clonotype was observed a few times. The V call is TRBV2, the J call TRBJ2-2; D assignment may be TRBD1 or TRBD2 (6 bases each). The V and J ends lost 6 bases and 7 bases respectively, with 15 bases between them. CDR3 size: 14 residues. The germline gives CDR1 SNHLY, CDR2 FYNNEI. The chain's CDR3 is CASRVTGRNGELFF. The CDR3 DNA reads TGTGCCAGCAGAGTCACAGGGAGGAACGGGGAGCTGTTTTTT.

In its sample, this clonotype was seen many times. This chain connects TRBV7-2 to TRBJ2-5, with D hard to call. V lost 4 bases, J lost 4 bases, and 10 bases lay in between. The germline V gene encodes CDR1 SGHTA and CDR2 FQGNSA. CDR3 size: 13 residues. The CDR3 DNA follows: TGTGCCAGCAGCTCGCGACCAGCAGAGACCCAGTACTTC. Protein sequence: CASSSRPAETQYF.

This clonotype occurred a few times. The chain has TRBV10-3 and TRBJ2-3; 9 bases are a match to TRBD1. V was pared by 4 bases and J by 6 bases, with 17 bases of the junction left unmatched. Germline CDR1 is ENHRY and CDR2 is SYGVKD. This CDR3 is built from 18 residues. In DNA, the CDR3 is TGTGCCATCAGTGCCAGCACAGGGGGCAATTCGATAATGGATACGCAGTATTTT. Amino acids: CAISASTGGNSIMDTQYF.

This clonotype was seen a few times. This sequence joins TRBV20-1 and TRBJ1-2; 9 bases are shared with TRBD1. The CDR3 consists of 13 residues. CDR1 and CDR2 from the germline V gene are DFQATT and SNEGSKA (reference sequence). Germline trimming cut 6 bases from V and 1 base from J; bases unmatched to any gene: 3. The CDR3 DNA reads TGCAGTGCCACGGACAGGGGTAACTATGGCTACACCTTC. Protein product: CSATDRGNYGYTF.